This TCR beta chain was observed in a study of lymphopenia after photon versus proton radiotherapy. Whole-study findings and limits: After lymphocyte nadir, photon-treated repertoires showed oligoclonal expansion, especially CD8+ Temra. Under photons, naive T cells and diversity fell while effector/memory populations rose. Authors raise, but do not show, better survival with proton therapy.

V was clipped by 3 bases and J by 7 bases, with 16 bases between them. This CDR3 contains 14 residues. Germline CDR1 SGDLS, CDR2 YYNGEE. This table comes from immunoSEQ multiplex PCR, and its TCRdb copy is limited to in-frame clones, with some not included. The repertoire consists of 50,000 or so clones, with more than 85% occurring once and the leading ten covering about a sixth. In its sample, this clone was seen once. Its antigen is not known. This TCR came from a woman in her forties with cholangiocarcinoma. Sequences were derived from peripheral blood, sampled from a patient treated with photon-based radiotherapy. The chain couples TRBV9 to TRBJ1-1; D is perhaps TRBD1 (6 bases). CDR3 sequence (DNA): TGTGCCAGCAGCGGCTCCGGGACAAATCGTGAAGCTTTCTTT. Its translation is CASSGSGTNREAFF.